This entry is about one T cell receptor (beta chain). Generated by immunoSEQ multiplex PCR, the TCRdb table keeps only in-frame clones and is missing some. The table has roughly 2 million clones, roughly 95% seen once; the top ten hold 0.13%. This CDR3 spans 14 amino acids. The germline V gene encodes CDR1 MNHEY and CDR2 SVGAGI. The V and J ends lost 6 bases and 5 bases respectively, with 16 bases between them. This sample is part of a study of shared clonotypes between healthy human individuals. V is TRBV6-5 and J is TRBJ2-5, with D possibly matching TRBD2 (5 bases). The sample consisted of naive CD4+ T cells sorted from blood. Subset of the sample: CD45RA+ positively selected. The sequence derives from a man younger than 35 in good health. The CDR3 coding sequence is TGTGCCAGCAGACGGGGAGAGGGCTTGGAGACCCAGTACTTC. Its protein product is CASRRGEGLETQYF.